Below, 17 T cell receptor beta chains from the same sample are listed, as sequenced in a study of metastatic and nonmetastatic thyroid tumors. Among the patients, none had received any treatment before thyroid surgery. TCRdb re-clonotyped the PCR reads via MiXCR. The sample carries tens of thousands of clones, around a fifth recorded once. The sequenced sample was blood. The source is a male donor with papillary thyroid cancer or a benign thyroid nodule (not recorded which). Some clones in this sample may be carry-over from other donors' samples.

V usage is TRBV6-1 and J usage is TRBJ1-1, with a weak D call TRBD1 (5 bases). V lost 10 bases and J 7 bases, leaving 16 bases between the germline ends. Germline values: CDR1 MNHNS, CDR2 SASEGT. The CDR3 covers 12 residues. CDR3 nucleotide sequence: TGTGCCATCAGCACCACCGGGGGTGAAGCTTTCTTT. Translation gives CAISTTGGEAFF.

This clone has only a few counts. V gene TRBV9 combines with J gene TRBJ1-2; D is uncertain. The germline V gene has CDR1 SGDLS and CDR2 YYNGEE. The V gene lost 0 bases and the J gene lost 2 bases, with 14 bases spanning the gap. CDR3 size: 16 residues. This CDR3 reads CASSVGPTGENYGYTF. Written as DNA, the CDR3 is TGTGCCAGCAGCGTAGGCCCCACCGGAGAGAACTATGGCTACACCTTC.

This clone was recorded many times. The chain uses TRBV24-1 and TRBJ1-5, with 9 bases matching TRBD1. Germline V gene data show CDR1 as KGHDR and CDR2 as SFDVKD. V trimming: 3 bases; J trimming: 7 bases; junction bases outside the gene matches: 9. This CDR3 region has 16 residues. The CDR3 loop reads CATSDQGQGMGQPQHF. The CDR3 region has the DNA TGTGCCACCAGTGATCAGGGACAGGGTATGGGACAGCCCCAGCATTTT.

The rearrangement joins TRBV5-1 to TRBJ2-7, with 10 bases lining up with TRBD1. The length of the CDR3 is 15 residues. With V trimmed by 3 bases and J by 1 base, 4 bases remained unmatched. The germline V gene has CDR1 SGHRS and CDR2 YFSETQ. CDR3 region: CASSSRQGASYEQYF. As DNA, the CDR3 is TGCGCCAGCAGCTCCAGACAGGGGGCATCCTACGAGCAGTACTTC.

This clone appeared many times. An end of the junction does not agree with germline; a read error may underlie this. CDR3 sequence reads: CASSSASGSLNEQFF. CDR3 DNA: TGTGCTAGCAGCTCGGCGAGCGGGAGTCTCAATGAGCAGTTCTTC. The chain is built from TRBV7-7 and TRBJ2-1; TRBD2 matches at 8 bases. This CDR3 spans 15 amino acids. Germline lookup yields CDR1 SSHAT and CDR2 FNYEAQ (reference sequence).

This clone has ten or more counts. This chain uses TRBV29-1 with TRBJ2-5; 8 bases match TRBD1. The CDR3 length is 18 residues. Germline V gene sequence: CDR1 SQVTM, CDR2 ANQGSEA. Trimming at V came to 0 bases and at J to 6 bases, leaving 18 bases not matched to a gene. In DNA form, the CDR3 reads TGCAGCGTTGAAGATCTTAGGACAGGGATTGTCGCGGTAAAGACCCAGTACTTC. Encoded protein: CSVEDLRTGIVAVKTQYF.

The chain recombines TRBV30 with TRBJ2-3; D is unresolved. Germline CDR1 GTSNPN, CDR2 SVGIG (reference sequence). The germline V and J ends were trimmed by 6 bases and 0 bases, with 10 bases remaining between them. The CDR3 is 13 amino acids. This CDR3 reads CACMQPSTDTQYF. DNA for the CDR3: TGTGCCTGTATGCAACCTAGCACAGATACGCAGTATTTT.

This clone was recorded a few times. The chain combines TRBV7-8 with TRBJ1-6, with 10 bases identical to TRBD1. Germline trimming cut 5 bases from V and 5 bases from J; bases unmatched to any gene: 3. This CDR3 has 15 residues. CDR1 is SGHVS, CDR2 FQNEAQ, per germline. CDR3: CASSTGQGHNSPLHF. CDR3 in DNA: TGTGCCAGCAGCACGGGACAGGGGCATAATTCACCCCTCCACTTT.

The rearrangement links TRBV12-3 or TRBV12-4 to TRBJ1-2; D not certain. This CDR3 comprises 14 residues. The DNA for the CDR3 is TGTAACAGCAGTTTGGGTAATACTAACTATGGCTACACCTTC. Translated: CNSSLGNTNYGYTF.

This clone has ten or more counts. This chain uses TRBV20-1 with TRBJ1-5; perhaps TRBD1 as D (5 bases). Germline CDR1 is DFQATT and CDR2 is SNEGSKA (reference sequence). The CDR3 runs to 17 residues. In DNA, the CDR3 is TGCAGCGCCCGTTTACGGGGGTTCCCTTATAGCAATCAGCCCCAGCATTTT. This encodes CSARLRGFPYSNQPQHF.

V gene TRBV30 combines with J gene TRBJ2-1; D gene unclear. This CDR3 is built from 15 residues. Germline CDR1 and CDR2: GTSNPN and SVGIG (reference sequence). Trimming removed 3 bases at V and 5 bases at J, with 17 bases between. The CDR3, as DNA: TGTGCCTGGAGGGACCCCGTGGCCTATGACAATGAGCAGTTCTTC. Its translation: CAWRDPVAYDNEQFF.

This clone was seen more than once but under ten times. The genes are TRBV6-2 or TRBV6-3 and TRBJ2-7; unclear D gene. The germline CDR1 and CDR2 sequences are MNHEY and SVGEGT. V was trimmed by 7 bases and J by 4 bases, leaving 20 bases between them. The CDR3 spans 15 residues. This CDR3 is CASNRVSVGQYEQYF. As DNA, the CDR3 is TGTGCCAGCAACCGGGTGTCGGTAGGCCAGTACGAGCAGTACTTC.

Many counts were recorded for this clone. J is TRBJ2-5 and V is TRBV20-1; 9 nucleotides align to TRBD1. Germline-derived CDR1 and CDR2 are DFQATT and SNEGSKA (reference sequence). The CDR3 consists of 13 residues. V trimming: 5 bases; J trimming: 3 bases; junction bases outside the gene matches: 4. CDR3 sequence: CSAPRQGEETQYF. The CDR3 DNA reads as TGCAGTGCTCCCCGACAGGGGGAAGAGACCCAGTACTTC.

The table lists this clone with many counts. The chain links TRBV5-1 to TRBJ2-7; 9 bases line up with TRBD1. CDR1 and CDR2 from the germline V gene are SGHRS and YFSETQ. There are 14 residues in the CDR3. V lost 5 bases, J lost 3 bases, and 6 bases stayed unmatched. The CDR3 DNA follows: TGCGCCAGCAGTACCCGGGACAGGGACTACGAGCAGTACTTC. Its protein product is CASSTRDRDYEQYF. Full variable domain (remainder filled in from reference TRBV5-1 and TRBJ2-7): KAGVTQTPRYLIKTRGQQVTLSCSPISGHRSVSWYQQTPGQGLQFLFEYFSETQRNKGNFPGRFSGRQFSNSRSEMNVSTLELGDSALYLCASSTRDRDYEQYFGPGTRLTVT.

This clone came up a few times. In this CDR3 the conserved last residue, phenylalanine or tryptophan, is missing, so a read error is likely. The chain recombines TRBV6-1 with TRBJ2-7; no clear D gene. The CDR3 is 11 residues long. CDR1 is MNHNS and CDR2 is SASEGT in the germline V gene. V was shortened by 6 bases and J by 4 bases, with 7 bases between the two germline ends. CDR3 nucleotide sequence: TGTGCCAGCAGGGAGCAATACGAGCAGTACCTC. It translates to CASREQYEQYL.

This clone was found a few times. The junction differs from germline at one of its ends, possibly a read error. The chain recombines TRBV30 with TRBJ2-7, with D maybe TRBD2 (5 bases). The CDR3 is 13 amino acids. Germline V gene sequence: CDR1 GTSNPN, CDR2 SVGIG (reference sequence). The CDR3: CAWSVGSGDEQYF. In nucleotides, the CDR3 is TGTGCATGGAGTGTGGGCAGCGGTGACGAGCAGTACTTC.

This clone was counted at least ten times. The chain is built from TRBV7-9 and TRBJ1-3, with D uncertain. This CDR3 spans 13 amino acids. The V end was cut by 3 bases, the J end by 4 bases, with 7 bases between. Looked up from germline, CDR1 is SEHNR and CDR2 is FQNEAQ (reference sequence). The CDR3 is CASSFEAGNTIYF. CDR3 DNA: TGTGCCAGCAGCTTCGAGGCAGGAAACACCATATATTTT.